These 10 T cell receptor beta chains came from one sample sequenced in a study of blood T cells in healthy people across ages. A sample-barcoded 5' primer and a J-beta primer mix were used in a second PCR of roughly 7 to 11 cycles. TCRdb reanalysed the 5' RACE reads using MiXCR and keeps one entry per CDR3 protein. This sample yields roughly 900,000 distinct CDR3 sequences, of which around 30% are seen a single time; 15% to 20% belongs to the top ten. Sequencing input: blood. The receptors were gathered from a woman aged 80 or over in good health.

A word on this clonotype: Mismatch with germline at one junction end may stem from a read error. The chain recombines TRBV18 with TRBJ2-5; D remains unclear. The CDR3 is 11 residues long. CDR1 is KGHSH and CDR2 is LQKENI in the germline V gene. This CDR3 is CASSPRETRYF. CDR3 sequence (DNA): TGTGCCAGCTCACCACGAGAGACCCGGTACTTC.

This clonotype was observed a handful of times. The chain joins TRBV6-1 to TRBJ1-2; D is undetermined. The CDR3 length is 13 residues. Germline values: CDR1 MNHNS, CDR2 SASEGT. V dropped 8 bases and J dropped 11 bases, with 21 bases sitting between them. CDR3: CASVDQAPLGYTF. As DNA, the CDR3 is TGTGCCAGCGTCGACCAGGCGCCTTTAGGTTACACCTTC.

Concerning this clonotype itself: A much more abundant neighbour one base away suggests this may be a read error. The chain couples TRBV5-1 to TRBJ1-2; D unresolved. Germline-derived CDR1 and CDR2 are SGHRS and YFSETQ. This CDR3 region has 14 residues. The CDR3: CASNLDRAPYGYTF. CDR3 DNA: TGCGCCAGCAACTTGGACCGGGCTCCCTATGGCTACACCTTC.

The chain employs TRBV10-1 and TRBJ2-7, with TRBD1 as a possible D gene (6 bases). Germline assignment: CDR1 WNHNN and CDR2 SYGVQD (reference sequence). The CDR3 totals 17 residues. Trimming took off 3 bases at V and 5 bases at J, with 23 bases between the two ends. The CDR3 nucleotides read TGCGCCAGCAGTGACCCTGGAAGGGGGTCCGGCTACGACGAGCAGTACTTC. Its protein product is CASSDPGRGSGYDEQYF.

A single count supports this clonotype. The genes are TRBV6-2 or TRBV6-3 and TRBJ2-3; weak D call: TRBD2 (6 bases). Trimming took 5 bases from V and 6 from J, leaving 15 bases between them. Germline V gene data show CDR1 as MNHEY and CDR2 as SVGEGT. CDR3 length: 14 amino acids. The CDR3 region is CASSRRGSEDTQYF. DNA of the CDR3: TGTGCCAGCAGTAGGAGGGGCTCGGAGGATACGCAGTATTTT.

This clonotype was observed a handful of times. The chain joins TRBV20-1 to TRBJ1-2, with 7 bases matching TRBD1. CDR1 is DFQATT and CDR2 is SNEGSKA in the germline V gene (reference sequence). This CDR3 is built from 12 residues. V was pared by 8 bases and J by 4 bases, with 7 bases of the junction left unmatched. DNA of the CDR3: TGCAGTCCTTCAGGGGGTAGCTATGGCTACACCTTC. Protein: CSPSGGSYGYTF.

This clonotype was seen only once. J is TRBJ1-1 and V is TRBV5-1, with 9 bases identical to TRBD1. Germline values: CDR1 SGHRS, CDR2 YFSETQ. V dropped 4 bases and J dropped 6; count of bases not matched to a gene: 10. This CDR3 spans 15 amino acids. The CDR3, as DNA: TGCGCCAGCAGCAACACGGGACAGGGAAGCGCTGAAGCTTTCTTT. Translated, it gives CASSNTGQGSAEAFF.

The sample holds many counts of this clonotype. The V call is TRBV29-1, the J call TRBJ2-5, with D maybe TRBD2 (6 bases). The V end lost 7 bases, the J end lost 3 bases, and 12 bases lay between the germline ends. Germline V gene data show CDR1 as SQVTM and CDR2 as ANQGSEA. The CDR3 consists of 12 residues. The CDR3 bases are TGCAGCGGGGGACTGGGGAAAGAGACCCAGTACTTC. Its translation is CSGGLGKETQYF.

This clonotype has ten or more counts. The chain links TRBV12-3 or TRBV12-4 to TRBJ2-3; no reliable D call. The CDR3 is 13 residues long. V was pared by 3 bases and J by 8 bases, with 12 bases between. The CDR3 is CASSFGVSGTQYF. In nucleotides, the CDR3 is TGTGCCAGCAGTTTTGGAGTGTCAGGTACGCAGTATTTT.

At least ten counts were recorded for this clonotype. The V call is TRBV7-2, the J call TRBJ2-5; D not certain. Germline-derived CDR1 and CDR2 are SGHTA and FQGNSA. The CDR3 extends over 14 amino acids. Trimming removed 5 bases from V and 3 bases from J, with 13 bases in between. This CDR3 is CASSPRYEKETQYF. The CDR3 DNA sequence: TGTGCCAGCAGCCCGAGATACGAGAAAGAGACCCAGTACTTC.